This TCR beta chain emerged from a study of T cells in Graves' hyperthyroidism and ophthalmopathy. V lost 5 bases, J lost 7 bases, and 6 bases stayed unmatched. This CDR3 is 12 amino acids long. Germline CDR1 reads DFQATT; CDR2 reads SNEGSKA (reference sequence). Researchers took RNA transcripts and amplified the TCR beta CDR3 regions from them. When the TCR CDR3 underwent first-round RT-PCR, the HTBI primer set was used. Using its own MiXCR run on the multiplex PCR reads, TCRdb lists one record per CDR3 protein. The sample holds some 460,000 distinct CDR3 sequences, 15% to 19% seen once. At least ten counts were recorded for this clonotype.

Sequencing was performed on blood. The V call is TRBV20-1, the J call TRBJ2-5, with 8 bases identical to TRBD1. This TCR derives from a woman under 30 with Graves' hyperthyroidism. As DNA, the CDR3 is TGCAGTGCTGTGGGACAGGCTTTGACCCAGTACTTC. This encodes CSAVGQALTQYF.